The clone carrying this TCR beta chain was recorded many times. The target antigen is unknown. Using a J-beta primer mix together with a sample-barcoded 5' primer, a second PCR was run for roughly 7 to 12 cycles. TCRdb processed the 5' RACE reads anew with MiXCR; each CDR3 protein has one entry. The repertoire holds about 650,000 distinct CDR3 sequences, with 32% as singletons. Total RNA was isolated from each sample in quantities of at least 5 micrograms. Deletions cut 3 bases from V and 5 bases from J, with 21 bases between. CDR1 is SGHRS and CDR2 is YFSETQ in the germline V gene. The CDR3 runs 16 residues. The data stem from a study of blood T cells in healthy people across ages. General study findings and limits: It was the long-lived donors that had more naive CD4+ cells and higher diversity than aged donors.

This clonotype originated in a woman aged 80 or older in good health. The sequenced sample consisted of blood. The V call is TRBV5-1, the J call TRBJ2-7; D is possibly TRBD1 (6 bases). CDR3 protein: CASSWGLRTVGDEQYF. The CDR3 DNA reads TGCGCCAGCAGCTGGGGGTTGCGGACAGTCGGCGACGAGCAGTACTTC.